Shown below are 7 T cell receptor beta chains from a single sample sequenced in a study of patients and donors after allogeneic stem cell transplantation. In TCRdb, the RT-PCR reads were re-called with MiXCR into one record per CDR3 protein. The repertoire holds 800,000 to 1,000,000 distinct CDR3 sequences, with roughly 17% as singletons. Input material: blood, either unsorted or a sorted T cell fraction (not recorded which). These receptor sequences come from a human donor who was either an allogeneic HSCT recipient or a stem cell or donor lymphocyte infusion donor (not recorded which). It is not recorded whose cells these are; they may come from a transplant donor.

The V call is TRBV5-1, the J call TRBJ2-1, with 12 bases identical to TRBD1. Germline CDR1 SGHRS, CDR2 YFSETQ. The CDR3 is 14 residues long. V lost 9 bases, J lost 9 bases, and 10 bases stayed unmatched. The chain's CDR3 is CATAGQGAPGEQFF. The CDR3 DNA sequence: TGCGCCACAGCGGGACAGGGGGCCCCTGGTGAGCAGTTCTTC.

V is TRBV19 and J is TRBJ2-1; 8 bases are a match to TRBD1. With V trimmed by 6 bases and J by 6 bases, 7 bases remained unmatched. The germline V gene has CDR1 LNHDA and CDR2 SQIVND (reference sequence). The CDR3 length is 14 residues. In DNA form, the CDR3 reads TGTGCCAGTAGAAGGACAGGGACGGCCAATGAGCAGTTCTTC. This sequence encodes CASRRTGTANEQFF.

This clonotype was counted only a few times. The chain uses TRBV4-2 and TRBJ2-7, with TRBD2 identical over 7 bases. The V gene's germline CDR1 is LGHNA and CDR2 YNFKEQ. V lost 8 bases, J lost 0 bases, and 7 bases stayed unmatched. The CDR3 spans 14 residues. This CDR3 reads CASGPGGSSYEQYF. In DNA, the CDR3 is TGTGCCAGCGGACCGGGAGGCAGCTCCTACGAGCAGTACTTC.

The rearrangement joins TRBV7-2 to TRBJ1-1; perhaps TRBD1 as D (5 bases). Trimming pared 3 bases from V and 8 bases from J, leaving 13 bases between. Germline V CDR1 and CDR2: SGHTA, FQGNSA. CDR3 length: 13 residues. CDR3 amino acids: CASSFPGAREAFF. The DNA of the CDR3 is TGTGCCAGCAGCTTTCCCGGGGCCCGAGAAGCTTTCTTT. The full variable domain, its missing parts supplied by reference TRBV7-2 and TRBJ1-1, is GAGVSQSPSNKVTEKGKDVELRCDPISGHTALYWYRQSLGQGLEFLIYFQGNSAPDKSGLPSDRFSAERTGGSVSTLTIQRTQQEDSAVYLCASSFPGAREAFFGQGTRLTVV.

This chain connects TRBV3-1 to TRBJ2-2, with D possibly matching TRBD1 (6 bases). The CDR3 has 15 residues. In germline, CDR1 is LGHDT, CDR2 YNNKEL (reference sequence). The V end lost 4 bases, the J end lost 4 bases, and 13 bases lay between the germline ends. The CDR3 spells CASSRVLGGTGELFF. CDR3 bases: TGTGCCAGCAGCCGCGTGTTAGGGGGCACCGGGGAGCTGTTTTTT.

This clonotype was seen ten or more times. The CDR3 loop reads CASSRTGEDYGYTF. CDR3 coding DNA: TGTGCCAGCAGTCGCACAGGGGAGGACTATGGCTACACCTTC. This rearrangement joins TRBV6-1 to TRBJ1-2; 7 positions agree with TRBD1. The V gene's germline CDR1 is MNHNS and CDR2 SASEGT. After removal of 5 bases from V and 3 bases from J, the junction contained 6 bases not matched to a gene. The CDR3 totals 14 residues.

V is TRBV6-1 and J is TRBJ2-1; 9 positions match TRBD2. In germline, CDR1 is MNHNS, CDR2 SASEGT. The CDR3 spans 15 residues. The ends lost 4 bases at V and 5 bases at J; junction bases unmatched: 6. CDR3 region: CASSASGISNNEQFF. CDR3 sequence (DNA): TGTGCCAGCAGTGCTAGCGGGATATCGAACAATGAGCAGTTCTTC.